This is a list of T cell receptor beta chains from one sample in a study of high-grade serous ovarian cancer treatment subgroups. Data came from immunoSEQ multiplex PCR; TCRdb stores just in-frame clones and leaves some out. The repertoire holds more than 5,500 clones, with approximately 68% as singletons. The sample taken for sequencing was tumor tissue. The receptor source for this set is a human donor with high-grade serous ovarian cancer. Each CDR3 is given with its conserved first and last residue. The D gene is left open where the match is weak. Size is stated for part of the rows, as once, few or many counts, or as a class when the clone is expanded.

>TRBJ1-3|once|TRBV7-2|.
CASSFDSRSGNTIYF
TGTGCCAGCAGCTTCGACAGCCGCTCTGGAAACACCATATATTTT
>TRBJ2-3|.|TRBV7-2|TRBD1
CASSLRQGGADTQYF
TGTGCCAGCAGCTTACGACAGGGGGGCGCAGATACGCAGTATTTT
>TRBJ1-3|.|TRBV6-5|.
CASSRGLSGNTIYF
TGTGCCAGCAGTCGCGGTCTCTCTGGAAACACCATATATTTT
>TRBJ2-1|.|TRBV29-1|TRBD2
CSVEGTSGWANEQFF
TGCAGCGTTGAGGGGACTAGCGGCTGGGCGAATGAGCAGTTCTTC
>TRBJ2-1|.|TRBV29-1|TRBD2
CSVEDRGLAGGLSYNEQFF
TGCAGCGTTGAAGATCGGGGACTAGCGGGGGGACTCTCCTACAATGAGCAGTTCTTC
>TRBJ2-5|few|TRBV10-1|.
CASSAGIRETQYF
TGCGCCAGCAGTGCAGGGATTCGGGAGACCCAGTACTTC
>TRBJ1-5|.|TRBV5-1|.
CASSPFRGRNQPQHF
TGCGCCAGCAGCCCCTTCAGGGGACGCAATCAGCCCCAGCATTTT
>TRBJ2-7|.|TRBV6-6|.
CASSYRDEQYF
TGTGCCAGCAGTTACCGTGACGAGCAGTACTTC
>TRBJ1-1|.|TRBV4-3|.
CASSQDGYGGATEAFF
TGCGCCAGCAGCCAAGATGGATACGGGGGGGCGACTGAAGCTTTCTTT
>TRBJ2-5|.|TRBV5-1|.
CASSLAEGGRQETQYF
TGCGCCAGCAGCTTGGCGGAGGGAGGTCGGCAAGAGACCCAGTACTTC
>TRBJ2-5|.|TRBV29-1|.
CSAQGQMKTQYF
TGCAGCGCCCAGGGGCAGATGAAGACCCAGTACTTC
>TRBJ2-5|hyperexpanded|TRBV5-6|.
CASSAQETQYF
TGTGCCAGCAGCGCACAAGAGACCCAGTACTTC
>TRBJ1-1|.|TRBV4-1|.
CASSQESWAFF
TGCGCCAGCAGCCAAGAGTCATGGGCTTTCTTT
>TRBJ1-2|.|TRBV6-4|.
CASSYSLGGYTF
TGTGCCAGCAGTTACTCTTTGGGGGGCTACACCTTC
>TRBJ1-2|.|TRBV5-6|.
CASSLWEASYGYTF
TGTGCCAGCAGCTTGTGGGAGGCATCTTATGGCTACACCTTC
>TRBJ2-3|.|TRBV7-2|.
CASSLGPIQSTDTQYF
TGTGCCAGCAGCTTAGGGCCTATCCAAAGCACAGATACGCAGTATTTT
>TRBJ1-1|.|TRBV28|TRBD1
CASSIGTANTEAFF
TGTGCCAGCAGCATCGGGACAGCGAACACTGAAGCTTTCTTT
>TRBJ1-5|.|TRBV28|.
CASSLVSQPQHF
TGTGCCAGCAGTTTAGTCAGTCAGCCCCAGCATTTT
>TRBJ2-6|.|TRBV10-2|.
CASRDRDTTVSGANVLTF
TGCGCCAGCAGAGACCGGGACACTACTGTATCTGGGGCCAACGTCCTGACTTTC
>TRBJ1-2|few|TRBV5-4|.
CASSSVGGFYGYTF
TGTGCCAGCAGCTCGGTAGGCGGGTTCTATGGCTACACCTTC
>TRBJ1-6|.|TRBV7-9|.
CASSPTQGNSPLHF
TGTGCCAGCAGCCCCACACAGGGAAATTCACCCCTCCACTTT
>TRBJ1-6|few|TRBV27|.
CASSLKGRANNSPLHF
TGTGCCAGCAGTTTAAAGGGCAGGGCAAATAATTCACCCCTCCACTTT
>TRBJ1-6|few|TRBV5-6|.
CASTLYSSYNSPLHF
TGTGCCAGCACCCTTTACAGCTCCTATAATTCACCCCTCCACTTT
>TRBJ1-6|few|TRBV30|.
CAWSVPGAGVKSPLHF
TGTGCCTGGAGTGTTCCAGGGGCAGGGGTAAAATCACCCCTCCACTTT
>TRBJ1-1|.|TRBV7-9|.
CASSWDKTEAFF
TGTGCCAGCAGCTGGGACAAAACTGAAGCTTTCTTT
>TRBJ2-7|.|TRBV19|TRBD1
CASSPRTGIPYEQYF
TGTGCCAGTAGTCCTAGGACAGGGATCCCCTACGAGCAGTACTTC
>TRBJ1-5|medium-sized|TRBV2|.
CASSEGEQPQHF
TGTGCCAGCAGTGAAGGGGAGCAGCCCCAGCATTTT
>TRBJ1-5|.|TRBV27|.
CASSLGVSNQPQHF
TGTGCCAGCAGTTTGGGCGTTAGCAATCAGCCCCAGCATTTT
>TRBJ1-2|.|TRBV18|.
CASSEQGSGYGYTF
TGTGCCAGCTCAGAGCAGGGGAGTGGCTATGGCTACACCTTC
>TRBJ2-1|.|TRBV7-2|.
CASSPSSYNEQFF
TGTGCCAGCAGCCCCAGCTCCTACAATGAGCAGTTCTTC
>TRBJ2-3|once|TRBV7-9|.
CASSLRGGFTDTQYF
TGTGCCAGCAGCCTTAGGGGGGGCTTCACAGATACGCAGTATTTT
>TRBJ1-2|.|TRBV19|.
CASFGTTAYGYTF
TGTGCCAGCTTCGGGACGACAGCTTATGGCTACACCTTC
>TRBJ1-1|.|TRBV28|.
CASSFGQTEAFF
TGTGCCAGCAGTTTCGGGCAGACTGAAGCTTTCTTT
>TRBJ2-5|few|TRBV11-2|.
CASSFIDHGGTQYF
TGTGCCAGCAGCTTCATCGACCATGGGGGGACCCAGTACTTC